This TCR beta chain was recorded in a study of cytomegalovirus exposure and HLA in healthy donors. This CDR3 is 15 amino acids long. Germline-derived CDR1 and CDR2 are MNHNS and SASEGT. V shed 6 bases and J 5 bases; nucleotides not matched to a gene: 9. Both 60 Vbeta primers and 13 Jbeta primers went into the PCR. Using immunoSEQ multiplex PCR, the repertoire was profiled, and TCRdb retains in-frame clones only, with some absent. Altogether some 170,000 clones are present, 75% to 85% being singletons, with the ten largest covering around 4.5%. Although they were nominally healthy when sampled, donors likely had unrecorded immune exposures.

The V gene is TRBV6-1, the J gene TRBJ1-4; 7 bases align to TRBD1. The sequence was collected from a man under 40 in good health and CMV-seronegative. Sequenced: PBMCs. In DNA, the CDR3 is TGTGCCAGCAGGAAGGGGGCGCAGAGCAATGAAAAACTGTTTTTT. This gives the protein CASRKGAQSNEKLFF.